This T cell receptor beta chain was observed in a study of blood T cell repertoires in COVID-19. About the study: The United States, Italy and Spain were the sources of the acute and convalescent COVID-19 samples. Sources were T cells, B-cell-depleted T cells, or PBMCs; the material itself was cDNA or gDNA.

Authors' processing steps: Reference gene primer amplification in the assay estimated nucleated cell counts. Repertoires were generated with immunoSEQ multiplex PCR, while TCRdb's copy carries only in-frame clones and drops some. That table is the source of V, J and clone size, and D and trimming were worked out from the DNA. The table includes about 200,000 clones, around nine tenths detected once. Trimming took off 1 base at V and 0 bases at J, with 9 bases between the two ends. The germline CDR1 and CDR2 sequences are LNHDA and SQIVND (reference sequence). The CDR3 loop spans 16 amino acids. The sequencing input was peripheral blood. The rearrangement joins TRBV19 to TRBJ2-2; D is possibly TRBD1 (6 bases). The source of this sequence is a young man with active or convalescent COVID-19. The CDR3 nucleotides read TGTGCCAGTAGTATAGGTTGGACAGCGAACACCGGGGAGCTGTTTTTT. This sequence encodes CASSIGWTANTGELFF.